One and the same sample provided the 19 T cell receptor beta chains below, sequenced in a study of T cells in Graves' hyperthyroidism and ophthalmopathy. The CDR3 regions of TCR beta were amplified from RNA transcripts. TCR CDR3 regions were first amplified by RT-PCR with HTBI primers. TCRdb re-derived calls from the multiplex PCR reads in MiXCR, one entry per CDR3 protein. Here the sample spans about 100,000 distinct CDR3 sequences, roughly 15% being singletons. What was sequenced was blood. The receptors here all came from a woman between 45 and 65 years old with Graves' hyperthyroidism.

In its sample, this clonotype was seen many times. The chain links TRBV30 to TRBJ2-1; 9 nucleotides align to TRBD2. V trimming: 4 bases; J trimming: 10 bases; junction bases outside the gene matches: 8. This CDR3 contains 13 residues. Germline CDR1 reads GTSNPN; CDR2 reads SVGIG (reference sequence). This chain's CDR3 is CAWMIAGASEQFF. For the CDR3, the DNA is TGTGCCTGGATGATAGCGGGAGCATCCGAGCAGTTCTTC.

In this sample, this clonotype turned up many times. The chain combines TRBV28 with TRBJ1-2, with 7 bases matching TRBD1. Looked up from germline, CDR1 is MDHEN and CDR2 is SYDVKM. There are 13 residues in the CDR3. V lost 6 bases to trimming and J lost 2 bases; unmatched junction nucleotides: 3. The CDR3 bases are TGTGCCAGCAGCGGACAGGCCAACTATGGCTACACCTTC. This encodes CASSGQANYGYTF.

The chain joins TRBV11-2 to TRBJ2-7, with TRBD2 matching over 12 bases. The germline CDR1 and CDR2 sequences are SGHAT and FQNNGV. This CDR3 is 16 amino acids long. V dropped 1 base and J dropped 7; count of bases not matched to a gene: 8. DNA for the CDR3: TGTGCCAGCAGCTTAGGGGGGGGGACTAGCGGGCATGAGCAGTACTTC. Residues: CASSLGGGTSGHEQYF.

The rearrangement joins TRBV18 to TRBJ2-1, with TRBD2 matching 13 bases. The germline V gene encodes CDR1 KGHSH and CDR2 LQKENI. This CDR3 has 15 amino acids. The junction had 7 bases not matched to a gene; V was cut back by 6 bases and J by 8 bases. CDR3 in DNA: TGTGCCAGCTCTTCAGGGACTAGCGGGACTGATGAGCAGTTCTTC. Protein product: CASSSGTSGTDEQFF.

This clonotype was seen many times. The genes are TRBV5-8 and TRBJ2-3; 8 bases map to TRBD1. V was clipped by 2 bases and J by 5 bases; unmatched bases: 4. Germline loops: CDR1 SGHTS, CDR2 YDEGEE. The CDR3 covers 14 residues. The CDR3 nucleotides are TGTGCCAGCAGCTTCCAGGGGGCTATAGATACGCAGTATTTT. Translating it yields CASSFQGAIDTQYF.

This clonotype came up many times. J is TRBJ2-6 and V is TRBV20-1, with D perhaps matching TRBD1 (6 bases). V gave up 0 bases and J gave up 2 bases, with 8 bases separating them. The CDR3 spans 15 residues. CDR1 DFQATT and CDR2 SNEGSKA come from the germline V gene (reference sequence). CDR3 bases: TGCAGTGCTAGAGACCACAGGGCTGGGGCCAACGTCCTGACTTTC. Translated, it gives CSARDHRAGANVLTF.

This clonotype occurred many times. The chain uses TRBV5-1 and TRBJ2-1; 10 bases align to TRBD1. The V segment lost 4 bases and the J segment 4 bases; nucleotides outside the gene matches: 5. This CDR3 has 15 residues. The germline CDR1 and CDR2 sequences are SGHRS and YFSETQ. The CDR3 here is CASSMTGGAYNEQFF. CDR3 sequence (DNA): TGCGCCAGCAGCATGACAGGGGGCGCATACAATGAGCAGTTCTTC.

Ten or more counts support this clonotype. The chain uses TRBV18 and TRBJ2-3; D remains unclear. V lost 0 bases, J lost 0 bases, and 7 bases lay in between. The CDR3 is 15 amino acids. Germline V gene lookup returns CDR1 KGHSH and CDR2 LQKENI. Here the CDR3 reads CASSPPQASTDTQYF. As DNA, the CDR3 is TGTGCCAGCTCACCACCGCAGGCCAGCACAGATACGCAGTATTTT.

This clonotype was counted at least ten times. The chain uses TRBV20-1 and TRBJ2-7; 8 bases are a match to TRBD1. This CDR3 has 19 amino acids. Per germline, CDR1 DFQATT and CDR2 SNEGSKA (reference sequence). With 2 bases clipped from V and 0 bases from J, the junction kept 18 bases outside the gene matches. CDR3 region: CSARREPIPGQVFSYEQYF. As DNA, the CDR3 is TGCAGTGCTAGAAGGGAACCTATCCCGGGACAGGTGTTCTCCTACGAGCAGTACTTC.

V usage is TRBV10-1 and J usage is TRBJ2-3, with no clear D. CDR1 is WNHNN, CDR2 SYGVQD, per germline (reference sequence). The V end lost 6 bases, the J end lost 9 bases, and 22 bases lay between the germline ends. The CDR3 runs to 15 residues. The CDR3: CASSESLGEVPTQYF. The CDR3 region has the DNA TGCGCCAGCAGCGAATCCCTCGGTGAGGTTCCCACGCAGTATTTT.

This clonotype was found many times. The chain combines TRBV6-5 with TRBJ2-7; TRBD1 aligns across 7 bases. Germline CDR1 reads MNHEY; CDR2 reads SVGAGI. V trimming: 3 bases; J trimming: 0 bases; junction bases outside the gene matches: 2. The CDR3 has 14 amino acids. The CDR3 DNA follows: TGTGCCAGCAGTTATGGGACAGACTCCTACGAGCAGTACTTC. Translation gives CASSYGTDSYEQYF.

This clonotype was seen at least ten times. The chain uses TRBV3-1 and TRBJ1-4; maybe TRBD1 (5 bases). Germline CDR1 LGHDT, CDR2 YNNKEL (reference sequence). This CDR3 has 14 residues. Trimming shortened V by 2 bases and J by 3 bases, and 7 bases separated the two germline ends. Here the CDR3 reads CASSQSGSNEKLFF. CDR3 in DNA: TGTGCCAGCAGCCAATCAGGGTCTAATGAAAAACTGTTTTTT.

This clonotype was recorded many times. This sequence joins TRBV18 and TRBJ2-3; D unresolved. Germline CDR1 KGHSH, CDR2 LQKENI. The V end lost 2 bases, the J end lost 5 bases, and 8 bases lay between the germline ends. The CDR3 covers 13 residues. Written as DNA, the CDR3 is TGTGCCAGCTCACCATACTCGGGAGATACGCAGTATTTT. Amino acids: CASSPYSGDTQYF.

V gene TRBV29-1 combines with J gene TRBJ1-2; D unresolved. V was trimmed by 1 base and J by 2 bases, leaving 11 bases between them. The CDR3 totals 14 residues. CDR1 is SQVTM and CDR2 is ANQGSEA in the germline V gene. The CDR3, as DNA: TGCAGCGTTGAAGGGAGAGGGCTAAACTATGGCTACACCTTC. Residues: CSVEGRGLNYGYTF.

The gene calls are TRBV5-1 and TRBJ2-1; D is possibly TRBD2 (6 bases). Germline-derived CDR1 and CDR2 are SGHRS and YFSETQ. CDR3 size: 16 residues. The germline V and J ends were trimmed by 3 bases and 2 bases, with 15 bases remaining between them. CDR3 sequence: CASSSYSGNTYNEQFF. CDR3 nucleotide sequence: TGCGCCAGCAGCTCGTATAGCGGAAATACCTACAATGAGCAGTTCTTC.

In this sample, this clonotype turned up many times. The chain is built from TRBV7-2 and TRBJ1-4, with TRBD1 matching over 9 bases. V gave up 4 bases and J gave up 6 bases; unmatched junction bases: 6. CDR1 is SGHTA, CDR2 FQGNSA, per germline. This CDR3 has 15 residues. The CDR3 nucleotides are TGTGCCAGCAGCTCCTTAACAGGGGGCGATGAAAAACTGTTTTTT. Translated, it gives CASSSLTGGDEKLFF. Drawing the rest from reference TRBV7-2 and TRBJ1-4, the complete variable domain is GAGVSQSPSNKVTEKGKDVELRCDPISGHTALYWYRQSLGQGLEFLIYFQGNSAPDKSGLPSDRFSAERTGGSVSTLTIQRTQQEDSAVYLCASSSLTGGDEKLFFGSGTQLSVL.

Only a few counts were recorded for this clonotype. The chain is built from TRBV5-1 and TRBJ2-7; D may be TRBD2 (6 bases). Germline CDR1 is SGHRS and CDR2 is YFSETQ. This CDR3 spans 14 amino acids. Trimming took 3 bases from V and 2 from J, leaving 12 bases between them. CDR3 protein: CASSSTAGTYEQYF. The CDR3 nucleotides read TGCGCCAGCAGCTCGACAGCGGGCACCTACGAGCAGTACTTC.

The CDR3 DNA reads TGCGCCAGCAGCCCGGGACTCGCGAACACCGGGGAGCTGTTTTTT. Its protein is CASSPGLANTGELFF. The chain combines TRBV5-1 with TRBJ2-2; D perhaps matches TRBD2 (6 bases). This CDR3 has 15 residues. Germline V gene lookup returns CDR1 SGHRS and CDR2 YFSETQ. The V and J ends lost 4 bases and 0 bases respectively, with 10 bases between them.

In its sample, this clonotype was seen many times. The chain employs TRBV7-8 and TRBJ2-7, with D unresolved. This CDR3 contains 12 residues. The V end was cut by 1 base, the J end by 6 bases, with 7 bases between. Germline CDR1 reads SGHVS; CDR2 reads FQNEAQ. In nucleotides, the CDR3 is TGTGCCAGCAGCTTAGACCGCCTCGAGCAGTACGTC. Translated, it gives CASSLDRLEQYV.